This T cell receptor beta chain was obtained from a study of T-cell reconstitution after alpha-beta-depleted transplantation in children. General study findings and limits: Counts and diversity of T cells one year after transplant came mostly from newly produced T cells. Surviving recipient T cells and thymic progenitors accounted for the high day-60 TCRbeta diversity observed in some patients. Reportedly, alpha-beta T cells present about two months post-transplant originated from several hundred expanded clones of graft origin.

Unique molecular identifiers tagged the TCRbeta library. TCRdb re-called the PCR reads with MiXCR, one entry per CDR3 protein. The profile shows hundreds of thousands of distinct CDR3 sequences, approximately 15% of them singletons. CDR1 is MRHNA, CDR2 SNTAGT, per germline. Trimming pared 7 bases from V and 0 bases from J, leaving 11 bases between. The CDR3 extends over 14 amino acids. This clonotype appeared a few times. The antigen is unknown. The input for sequencing was PBMCs, mostly from graft donor cells, taken 360 days after TCRalphabeta/CD19-depleted stem cell transplant. The chain recombines TRBV6-4 with TRBJ2-3; D might be TRBD1 (5 bases). This TCR came from a male patient younger than 18 who had a stem cell transplant for acute lymphoblastic leukemia, so the T cells may come from the graft donor. The CDR3 loop reads CASKKGASTDTQYF. CDR3 nucleotide sequence: TGTGCCAGCAAGAAAGGGGCTAGCACAGATACGCAGTATTTT.